The 22 T cell receptor beta chains listed next were all sequenced from one sample in a study of blood T cell repertoires in COVID-19. Data came from immunoSEQ multiplex PCR; TCRdb stores just in-frame clones and leaves some out. This sample carries over 130,000 clones, around three quarters of them seen once, and the ten largest clones take over 15%. Sequences were obtained from peripheral blood. These receptors came from a man aged 45-65 years with acute or convalescent COVID-19.

This chain uses TRBV4-1 with TRBJ1-1; no clear D gene. Trimming shortened V by 6 bases and J by 0 bases, and 11 bases separated the two germline ends. This CDR3 is built from 14 residues. Germline V gene lookup returns CDR1 MGHRA and CDR2 YSYEKL. The CDR3 loop reads CASSLAELNTEAFF. The CDR3 DNA reads TGCGCCAGCAGTCTCGCCGAGTTGAACACTGAAGCTTTCTTT.

The rearrangement joins TRBV28 to TRBJ1-5; no clear D gene. Per germline, CDR1 MDHEN and CDR2 SYDVKM. This CDR3 is built from 11 residues. Trimming pared 10 bases from V and 5 bases from J, leaving 9 bases between. CDR3 protein: CATARDQPQHF. The CDR3 nucleotides are TGTGCCACCGCGCGGGATCAGCCCCAGCATTTT.

The chain is built from TRBV11-3 and TRBJ2-5, with TRBD2 matching 10 bases. Trimming removed 3 bases from V and 5 bases from J; junction bases left unmatched: 9. CDR1 and CDR2 (germline): SGHNT, YENEEA. This CDR3 is built from 16 residues. The CDR3 region has the DNA TGTGCCAGCAGCTTCGGAGCGGGGGGGCGGGAGGAGACCCAGTACTTC. Translating it yields CASSFGAGGREETQYF.

A single count supports this clone. The J gene is TRBJ1-2, the V gene TRBV12-3 or TRBV12-4; tentative D call: TRBD1 (6 bases). The CDR3 spans 13 residues. V lost 6 bases, J lost 6 bases, and 14 bases lay in between. The CDR3 DNA sequence: TGTGCCAGCAGCTCAGGGGCCATCAATGGCTACACCTTC. This encodes CASSSGAINGYTF.

The J gene is TRBJ2-1, the V gene TRBV12-3 or TRBV12-4; a weak D match, TRBD1 (7 bases). Trimming stripped 2 bases from V and 10 bases from J, with 12 bases between. The CDR3 is 13 residues long. The CDR3 here is CASSLKEGAEQFF. As DNA, the CDR3 is TGTGCCAGCAGTTTAAAGGAGGGGGCCGAGCAGTTCTTC.

The genes are TRBV5-5 and TRBJ1-3, with a weak D call TRBD1 (5 bases). Germline lookup yields CDR1 SGHKS and CDR2 YYEKEE (reference sequence). The CDR3 is 14 residues long. V was shortened by 3 bases and J by 3 bases, with 10 bases between the two germline ends. The CDR3 here is CASSWGVGGNTIYF. Here the CDR3 DNA reads TGTGCCAGCAGCTGGGGGGTCGGTGGAAACACCATATATTTT.

The CDR3 bases are TGTGCCAGCAGCCCGGGACTACTAGATACGCAGTATTTT. It translates to CASSPGLLDTQYF. The chain combines TRBV9 with TRBJ2-3, with 7 bases fitting TRBD2. The CDR3 length is 13 residues. The germline V gene has CDR1 SGDLS and CDR2 YYNGEE. J gave up 5 bases and V 4 bases, and 4 bases lay outside the gene matches.

The rearrangement uses TRBV28 and TRBJ1-6; 12 nucleotides align to TRBD1. This CDR3 has 16 amino acids. The V gene end was trimmed by 5 bases and the J gene end by 10 bases; junction bases not matched to a gene: 9. The germline gives CDR1 MDHEN, CDR2 SYDVKM. The CDR3 loop reads CASSDPGQGAESPLHF. CDR3 coding DNA: TGTGCCAGCAGTGATCCGGGACAGGGGGCAGAGTCACCCCTCCACTTT. Combining the CDR3 with reference TRBV28 and TRBJ1-6 gives the whole variable domain DVKVTQSSRYLVKRTGEKVFLECVQDMDHENMFWYRQDPGLGLRLIYFSYDVKMKEKGDIPEGYSVSREKKERFSLILESASTNQTSMYLCASSDPGQGAESPLHFGNGTRLTVT.

The chain carries TRBV27 and TRBJ2-5; 9 bases align to TRBD1. V was pared by 4 bases and J by 4 bases, with 10 bases of the junction left unmatched. The germline CDR1 and CDR2 sequences are MNHEY and SMNVEV (reference sequence). The CDR3 covers 16 residues. The CDR3 DNA reads as TGTGCCAGCAGTTCGCGACAGGGGGAGTCTGCAGAGACCCAGTACTTC. Its protein is CASSSRQGESAETQYF.

The chain joins TRBV30 to TRBJ1-3, with D perhaps matching TRBD1 (5 bases). The germline CDR1 and CDR2 sequences are GTSNPN and SVGIG (reference sequence). V was pared by 2 bases and J by 0 bases, with 17 bases between. The CDR3 spans 17 residues. CDR3 sequence (DNA): TGTGCCTGGAGTCTGGGGGGTTATAGATCCTCTGGAAACACCATATATTTT. It codes for CAWSLGGYRSSGNTIYF. The whole variable domain, remainder taken from reference TRBV30 and TRBJ1-3, is SQTIHQWPATLVQPVGSPLSLECTVEGTSNPNLYWYRQAAGRGLQLLFYSVGIGQISSEVPQNLSASRPQDRQFILSSKKLLLSDSGFYLCAWSLGGYRSSGNTIYFGEGSWLTVV.

In its sample, this clone was seen once. This chain links TRBV2 with TRBJ2-3, with TRBD1 identical over 10 bases. The CDR3 has 15 residues. Looked up from germline, CDR1 is SNHLY and CDR2 is FYNNEI. V shed 1 base, J shed 6 bases, and the junction held 4 bases outside the gene matches. The DNA for the CDR3 is TGTGCCAGCAGTGAAGGACAGGGGGCATGGGATACGCAGTATTTT. Encoded protein: CASSEGQGAWDTQYF.

The sample holds a few counts of this clone. The chain employs TRBV24-1 and TRBJ2-3, with a weak D call TRBD2 (7 bases). Germline CDR1 and CDR2: KGHDR and SFDVKD. Between the trimmed V and J ends, which lost 5 bases and 5 bases, there was a span of 10 bases. The CDR3 runs to 13 residues. The CDR3 sequence: CATSGEGGDTQYF. The CDR3 nucleotides read TGTGCCACCAGTGGGGAGGGGGGAGATACGCAGTATTTT.

This rearrangement joins TRBV5-1 to TRBJ2-2; perhaps TRBD1 as D (6 bases). Trimming cost V 2 bases and J 2 bases, with 10 bases left between them. The CDR3 has 15 residues. The germline V gene encodes CDR1 SGHRS and CDR2 YFSETQ. The CDR3 is CASSFEDSNTGELFF. DNA for the CDR3: TGCGCCAGCAGCTTTGAGGACAGCAACACCGGGGAGCTGTTTTTT.

The chain carries TRBV5-1 and TRBJ2-7; 12 bases are a match to TRBD1. The V gene end was trimmed by 4 bases and the J gene end by 5 bases; junction bases not matched to a gene: 4. The CDR3 contains 14 residues. Germline CDR1 reads SGHRS; CDR2 reads YFSETQ. The CDR3 bases are TGCGCCAGCAGCCCGGGACAGGGGGCCAACGAGCAGTACGTC. It encodes CASSPGQGANEQYV.

The table lists this clone with a few counts. This chain joins TRBV30 and TRBJ1-2; D gene unclear. Germline V gives CDR1 GTSNPN, CDR2 SVGIG (reference sequence). The CDR3 sequence is 13 residues long. Deletions cut 0 bases from V and 4 bases from J, with 9 bases between. CDR3 residues: CAWSVRRFYGYTF. CDR3 DNA: TGTGCCTGGAGTGTACGGCGGTTCTATGGCTACACCTTC.

V and J are TRBV28 and TRBJ1-2; 8 bases fit TRBD1. Unmatched junction bases numbered 12, after V lost 7 bases and J lost 5 bases. CDR3 length: 15 residues. Germline lookup yields CDR1 MDHEN and CDR2 SYDVKM. Written as DNA, the CDR3 is TGTGCCAGCACCCAAGCAGGGGGCGATTGGTATGGCTACACCTTC. Its protein is CASTQAGGDWYGYTF.

The chain couples TRBV6-2 or TRBV6-3 to TRBJ2-3, with D possibly being TRBD2 (7 bases). Trimming pared 0 bases from V and 3 bases from J, leaving 16 bases between. Germline CDR1 is MNHEY and CDR2 is SVGEGT. This CDR3 is built from 17 residues. CDR3 in DNA: TGTGCCAGCAGTTACTCTTGGGGGGGCTTCGGTACAGATACGCAGTATTTT. This translates into CASSYSWGGFGTDTQYF.

The rearrangement joins TRBV5-1 to TRBJ1-1; 7 bases are shared with TRBD1. The CDR3 consists of 12 residues. The trim removed 3 bases at V and 5 bases at J, leaving 1 base unmatched. Germline lookup yields CDR1 SGHRS and CDR2 YFSETQ. This CDR3 is CASSSGGTEAFF. The CDR3 bases are TGCGCCAGCAGCTCAGGGGGTACTGAAGCTTTCTTT.

This rearrangement joins TRBV28 to TRBJ1-5; 9 bases are shared with TRBD1. Germline lookup yields CDR1 MDHEN and CDR2 SYDVKM. The junction had 9 bases not matched to a gene; V was cut back by 6 bases and J by 6 bases. The CDR3 is 15 amino acids. CDR3 DNA: TGTGCCAGCAGCTTACTGACAGGGGGTTTTCAGCCCCAGCATTTT. Translation: CASSLLTGGFQPQHF.

V and J are TRBV19 and TRBJ1-5; 8 nucleotides agree with TRBD1. Germline CDR1 reads LNHDA; CDR2 reads SQIVND (reference sequence). The length of the CDR3 is 14 residues. The V segment lost 5 bases and the J segment 7 bases; nucleotides outside the gene matches: 7. CDR3 in amino acids: CASSQGQGGQPQHF. CDR3 coding DNA: TGTGCCAGTAGTCAAGGACAGGGTGGCCAGCCCCAGCATTTT.

This chain links TRBV25-1 with TRBJ1-1; tentatively, D is TRBD1 (5 bases). Germline V gene data show CDR1 as MGHDK and CDR2 as SYGVNS. The CDR3 loop spans 16 amino acids. Trimming left V 4 bases short and J 0 bases short, with 15 bases between. DNA of the CDR3: TGTGCCAGCAGTGGGACCGGGACTCCTATGAACACTGAAGCTTTCTTT. As protein: CASSGTGTPMNTEAFF.

The chain has TRBV6-5 and TRBJ2-7; TRBD1 matches 8 bases. The trim removed 5 bases at V and 5 bases at J, leaving 11 bases unmatched. The germline V gene encodes CDR1 MNHEY and CDR2 SVGAGI. The CDR3 runs 15 residues. The CDR3 DNA sequence: TGTGCCAGCAGTCGTACAGGGGGAGGTACGAACGAGCAGTACGTC. Translation: CASSRTGGGTNEQYV.